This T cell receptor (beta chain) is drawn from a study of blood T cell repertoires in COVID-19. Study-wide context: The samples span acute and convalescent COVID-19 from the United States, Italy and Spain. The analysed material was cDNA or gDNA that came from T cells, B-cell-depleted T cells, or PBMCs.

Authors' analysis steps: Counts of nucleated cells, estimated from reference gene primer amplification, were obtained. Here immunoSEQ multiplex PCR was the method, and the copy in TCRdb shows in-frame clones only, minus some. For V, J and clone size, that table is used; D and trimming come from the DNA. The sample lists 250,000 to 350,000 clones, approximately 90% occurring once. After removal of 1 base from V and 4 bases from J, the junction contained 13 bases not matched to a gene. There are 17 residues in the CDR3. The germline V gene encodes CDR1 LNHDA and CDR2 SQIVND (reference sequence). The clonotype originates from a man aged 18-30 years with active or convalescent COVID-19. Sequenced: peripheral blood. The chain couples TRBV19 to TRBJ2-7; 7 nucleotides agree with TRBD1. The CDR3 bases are TGTGCCAGTAGTATAGTTGGGACAGACGGACGAATTTACGAGCAGTACTTC. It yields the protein CASSIVGTDGRIYEQYF.